This TCR beta chain was obtained from a study of T cells after yellow fever vaccination. TCRdb passed the 5' RACE reads through MiXCR, listing each CDR3 protein once. Altogether approximately 580,000 distinct CDR3 sequences are present, about a sixth being singletons, with the ten largest covering 15% to 20%. The V gene's germline CDR1 is SGHVS and CDR2 FNYEAQ. The V segment lost 5 bases and the J segment 5 bases; nucleotides outside the gene matches: 7. This CDR3 has 14 amino acids. This TCR was recovered from a man between 18 and 29 years old who received the YFV17D yellow fever vaccine. Specimen: PBMCs, collected less than 6 days after the first yellow fever vaccination. J is TRBJ2-5 and V is TRBV7-6; 8 bases match TRBD2. The CDR3 nucleotides are TGTGCCAGCAGCATGAGCGGGGGTGCTGAGACCCAGTACTTC. Its protein product is CASSMSGGAETQYF.